The clone carrying this T cell receptor (beta chain) was detected many times. Its specificity is not known. The sample is drawn from a study of blood T cells in healthy people across ages. Primed by a sample-barcoded 5' primer and a J-beta primer mix, a second PCR proceeded for about 7 to 11 cycles. TCRdb redid the calling of the 5' RACE reads with MiXCR, one entry per CDR3 protein. Of roughly 1,500,000 distinct CDR3 sequences detected, approximately 32% appear once; the ten largest clones hold 11%. General study points: Among long-lived donors, naive CD4+ cells were more numerous and diversity higher than in aged donors.

The sequence came from a woman under 40 in good health. The sequenced sample was blood.

CDR3 loop: CASSHQAGGLWGEQYF. The CDR3 nucleotides are TGCGCCAGCAGCCATCAGGCGGGAGGCCTCTGGGGCGAGCAGTACTTC. The J gene is TRBJ2-7, the V gene TRBV4-1; 8 bases fit TRBD2. The V gene's germline CDR1 is MGHRA and CDR2 YSYEKL. This CDR3 is built from 16 residues. V shed 3 bases and J 6 bases; nucleotides not matched to a gene: 13.